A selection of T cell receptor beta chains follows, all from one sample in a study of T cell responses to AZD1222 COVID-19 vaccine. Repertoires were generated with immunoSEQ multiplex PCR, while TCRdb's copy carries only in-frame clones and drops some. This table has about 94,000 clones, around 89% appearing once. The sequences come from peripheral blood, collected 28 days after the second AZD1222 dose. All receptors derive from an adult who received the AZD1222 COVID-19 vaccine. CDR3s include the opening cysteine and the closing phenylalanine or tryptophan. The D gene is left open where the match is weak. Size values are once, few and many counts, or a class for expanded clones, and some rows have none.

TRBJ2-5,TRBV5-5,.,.,CASRNLGPKETQYF,TGTGCCAGCAGGAATCTGGGACCAAAGGAGACCCAGTACTTC
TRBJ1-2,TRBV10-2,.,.,CASTNDRTLSNYGYTF,TGCGCCAGCACCAATGACAGAACCCTCTCTAACTATGGCTACACCTTC
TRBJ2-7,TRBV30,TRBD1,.,CAWSDRGRLGSYEQYF,TGTGCCTGGAGTGACAGGGGCCGCCTGGGATCCTACGAGCAGTACTTC
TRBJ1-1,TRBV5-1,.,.,CASSFRQSYTEAFF,TGCGCCAGCAGCTTTCGACAGTCCTACACTGAAGCTTTCTTT
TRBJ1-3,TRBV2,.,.,CASSENRASGNTIYF,TGTGCCAGCAGTGAAAACAGGGCCTCTGGAAACACCATATATTTT
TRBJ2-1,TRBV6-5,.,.,CASSPTDYNEQFF,TGTGCCAGCAGTCCCACGGACTACAATGAGCAGTTCTTC
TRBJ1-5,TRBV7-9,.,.,CASSLGGRGQNNQPQHF,TGTGCCAGCAGCTTAGGTGGTAGAGGACAGAACAATCAGCCCCAGCATTTT
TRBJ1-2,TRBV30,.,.,CAWSVQGAHVYTF,TGTGCCTGGAGTGTACAAGGGGCCCATGTCTACACCTTC
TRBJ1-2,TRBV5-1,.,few,CASSSSPGTAESGYTF,TGCGCCAGCAGCTCCTCTCCCGGGACCGCCGAAAGCGGCTACACCTTC
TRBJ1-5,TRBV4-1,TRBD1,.,CASSQDIGTGAFTQHF,TGCGCCAGCAGCCAAGATATTGGGACAGGGGCCTTTACCCAGCATTTT
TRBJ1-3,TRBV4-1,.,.,CASSQDQWRTSGNTIYF,TGCGCCAGCAGCCAAGATCAATGGCGGACCTCTGGAAACACCATATATTTT
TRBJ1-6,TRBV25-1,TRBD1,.,CASSATGTGALHF,TGTGCCAGCAGTGCGACAGGGACAGGAGCCCTCCACTTT
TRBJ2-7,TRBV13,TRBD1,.,CASSYGTAYEQYF,TGTGCCAGCAGCTACGGGACAGCCTACGAGCAGTACTTC
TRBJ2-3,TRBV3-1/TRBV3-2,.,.,CASSQAGGTDTQYF,TGTGCCAGCAGCCAAGCGGGGGGCACAGATACGCAGTATTTT
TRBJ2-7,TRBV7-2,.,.,CASSLTPSSGEQYF,TGTGCCAGCAGCTTAACGCCATCGTCCGGCGAGCAGTACTTC
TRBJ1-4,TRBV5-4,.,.,CASSLLGATNEKLFF,TGTGCCAGCAGCTTACTAGGTGCAACTAATGAAAAACTGTTTTTT
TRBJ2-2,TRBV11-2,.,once,CASSPIITGELFF,TGTGCCAGCAGCCCTATAATCACCGGGGAGCTGTTTTTT
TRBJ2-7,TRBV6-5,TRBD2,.,CASSYLAGVDEQYF,TGTGCCAGCAGTTACCTAGCGGGAGTGGACGAGCAGTACTTC
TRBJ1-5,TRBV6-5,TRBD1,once,CASSQYRGGNQPQHF,TGTGCCAGCAGTCAATACAGGGGAGGCAATCAGCCCCAGCATTTT
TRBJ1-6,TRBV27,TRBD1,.,CASSPGTGYSPLHF,TGTGCCAGCAGTCCCGGGACAGGATATTCACCCCTCCACTTT
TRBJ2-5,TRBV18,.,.,CASSRRPQETQYF,TGTGCCAGCTCACGCCGGCCTCAAGAGACCCAGTACTTC
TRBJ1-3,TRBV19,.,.,CASSIMAPRGWGVGNTIYF,TGTGCCAGTAGTATAATGGCACCCCGAGGATGGGGAGTTGGAAACACCATATATTTT
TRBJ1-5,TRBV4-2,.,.,CASSQGQVDQPQHF,TGTGCCAGCAGCCAAGGACAGGTAGATCAGCCCCAGCATTTT
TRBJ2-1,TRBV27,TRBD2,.,CASSRLAGAYNEQFF,TGTGCCAGCAGCAGACTAGCGGGGGCCTACAATGAGCAGTTCTTC
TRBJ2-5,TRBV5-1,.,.,CASSLSPQETQYF,TGCGCCAGCAGCTTGAGCCCTCAAGAGACCCAGTACTTC
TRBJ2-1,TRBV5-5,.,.,CASSLDGSYNEQFF,TGTGCCAGCAGCTTGGACGGCTCCTACAATGAGCAGTTCTTC
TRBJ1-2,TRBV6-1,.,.,CASSEVRTEGYTF,TGTGCCAGCAGTGAAGTCAGGACGGAAGGCTACACCTTC
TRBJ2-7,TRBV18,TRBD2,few,CASSSQGGLGSDEQYF,TGTGCCAGCTCCTCACAAGGGGGACTAGGAAGTGACGAGCAGTACTTC
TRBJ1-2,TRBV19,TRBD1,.,CASSFIYRGRANYGYTF,TGTGCCAGTAGTTTCATTTACAGGGGCCGAGCTAACTATGGCTACACCTTC
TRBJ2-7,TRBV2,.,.,CASSLQGGRYEQYF,TGTGCCAGCAGTCTACAGGGAGGGAGATACGAGCAGTACTTC
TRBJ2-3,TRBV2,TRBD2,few,CASSTSGSIDTQYF,TGTGCCAGCAGTACTAGCGGGAGTATAGATACGCAGTATTTT
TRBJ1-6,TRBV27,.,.,CASSIRDRDNSPLHF,TGTGCCAGCAGCATACGGGACCGGGATAATTCACCCCTCCACTTT
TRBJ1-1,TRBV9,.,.,CASSGQVLNTEAFF,TGTGCCAGCAGCGGACAGGTTCTGAACACTGAAGCTTTCTTT
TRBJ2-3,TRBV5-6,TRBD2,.,CASSLVISGSTDTQYF,TGTGCCAGCAGCTTGGTAATTAGCGGGAGCACAGATACGCAGTATTTT
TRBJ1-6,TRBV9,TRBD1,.,CASSGDRVSPLHF,TGTGCCAGCAGCGGGGACAGGGTTTCACCCCTCCACTTT
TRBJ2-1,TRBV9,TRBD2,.,CASSTGLAGKNEQFF,TGTGCCAGCAGCACCGGACTAGCGGGAAAAAATGAGCAGTTCTTC
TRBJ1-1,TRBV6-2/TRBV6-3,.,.,CASSYTIGTVSNTEAFF,TGTGCCAGCAGTTACACAATTGGGACGGTCTCGAACACTGAAGCTTTCTTT
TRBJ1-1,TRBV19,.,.,CASNGRLNTEAFF,TGTGCCAGTAATGGAAGGTTGAACACTGAAGCTTTCTTT
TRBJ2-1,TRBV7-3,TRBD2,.,CASSAGLALSGNEQFF,TGTGCCAGCAGCGCGGGACTAGCGCTTAGCGGGAATGAGCAGTTCTTC
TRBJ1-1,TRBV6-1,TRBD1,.,CASMGLGQGNTEAFF,TGTGCCAGCATGGGATTAGGACAGGGGAACACTGAAGCTTTCTTT
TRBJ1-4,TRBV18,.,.,CASSQQGTNEKLFF,TGTGCCAGCTCGCAACAGGGAACTAATGAAAAACTGTTTTTT
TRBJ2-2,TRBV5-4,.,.,CASSLDLGGATGELFF,TGTGCCAGCAGCTTGGATTTGGGGGGAGCCACCGGGGAGCTGTTTTTT
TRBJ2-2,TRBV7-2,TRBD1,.,CASSPRQGTNTGELFF,TGTGCCAGCAGCCCTCGACAGGGGACGAACACCGGGGAGCTGTTTTTT
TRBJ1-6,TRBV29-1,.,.,CSVRELGNSPLHF,TGCAGCGTTAGGGAGTTAGGAAATTCACCCCTCCACTTT
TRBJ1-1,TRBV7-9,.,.,CASLGGDTEAFF,TGTGCCAGCCTCGGGGGAGACACTGAAGCTTTCTTT
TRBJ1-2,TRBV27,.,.,CASSLSIPGVDNYGYTF,TGTGCCAGCAGTTTATCGATTCCAGGGGTGGACAACTATGGCTACACCTTC
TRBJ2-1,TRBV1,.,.,CTSSQVAGSYNEQFF,TGCACCAGCAGCCAAGTAGCGGGCTCCTACAATGAGCAGTTCTTC
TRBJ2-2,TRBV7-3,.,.,CASSWGHENTGELFF,TGTGCCAGCAGCTGGGGACACGAGAACACCGGGGAGCTGTTTTTT
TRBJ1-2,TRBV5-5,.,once,CASSLDPSPNYGYTF,TGTGCCAGCAGCTTGGATCCGAGCCCTAACTATGGCTACACCTTC
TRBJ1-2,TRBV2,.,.,CATHADGSGVEGYTF,TGTGCCACCCACGCCGACGGGTCCGGGGTGGAAGGCTACACCTTC
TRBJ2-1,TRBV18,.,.,CASSPPYVASYNEQFF,TGTGCCAGCTCACCACCTTATGTAGCGAGCTACAATGAGCAGTTCTTC
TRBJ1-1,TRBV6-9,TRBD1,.,CASSYVGQKHTEAFF,TGTGCCAGCAGCTACGTGGGACAGAAACACACTGAAGCTTTCTTT
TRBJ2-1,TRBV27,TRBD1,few,CASSGDTGDEQFF,TGTGCCAGCAGTGGGGACACAGGGGATGAGCAGTTCTTC
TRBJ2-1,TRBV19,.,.,CATSLGSPVNEQFF,TGTGCCACCTCGCTGGGGAGTCCTGTAAATGAGCAGTTCTTC
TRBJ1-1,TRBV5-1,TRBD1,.,CASSPATGANTEAFF,TGCGCCAGCAGCCCCGCCACAGGGGCTAACACTGAAGCTTTCTTT